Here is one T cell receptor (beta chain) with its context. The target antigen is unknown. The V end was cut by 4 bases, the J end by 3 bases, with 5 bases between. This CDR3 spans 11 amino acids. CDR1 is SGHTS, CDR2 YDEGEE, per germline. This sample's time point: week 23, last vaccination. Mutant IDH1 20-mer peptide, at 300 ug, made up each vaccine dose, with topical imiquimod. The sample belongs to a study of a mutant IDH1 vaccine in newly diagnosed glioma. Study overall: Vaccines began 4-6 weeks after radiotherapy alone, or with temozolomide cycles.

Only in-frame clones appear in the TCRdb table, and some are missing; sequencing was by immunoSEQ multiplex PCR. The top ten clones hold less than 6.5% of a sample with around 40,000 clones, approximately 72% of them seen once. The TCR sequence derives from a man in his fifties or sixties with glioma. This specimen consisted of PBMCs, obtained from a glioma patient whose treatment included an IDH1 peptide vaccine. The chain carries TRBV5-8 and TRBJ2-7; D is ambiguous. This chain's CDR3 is CASSPHYEQYF. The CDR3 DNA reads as TGTGCCAGCAGCCCCCACTACGAGCAGTACTTC.